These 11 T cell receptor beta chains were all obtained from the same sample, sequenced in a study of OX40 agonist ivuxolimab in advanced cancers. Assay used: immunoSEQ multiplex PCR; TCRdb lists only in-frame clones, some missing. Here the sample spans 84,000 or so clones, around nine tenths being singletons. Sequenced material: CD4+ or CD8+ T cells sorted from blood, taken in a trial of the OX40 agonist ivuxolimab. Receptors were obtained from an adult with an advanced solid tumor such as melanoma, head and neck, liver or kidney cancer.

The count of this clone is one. The CDR3 DNA sequence: TGTGCCAGCAGTGTCGAGCGGGGGTACAATGAGCAGTTCTTC. It translates to CASSVERGYNEQFF. This chain links TRBV2 with TRBJ2-1; TRBD2 matches 8 bases. In germline, CDR1 is SNHLY, CDR2 FYNNEI. The CDR3 covers 14 residues. Trimming at V came to 4 bases and at J to 4 bases, leaving 3 bases not matched to a gene.

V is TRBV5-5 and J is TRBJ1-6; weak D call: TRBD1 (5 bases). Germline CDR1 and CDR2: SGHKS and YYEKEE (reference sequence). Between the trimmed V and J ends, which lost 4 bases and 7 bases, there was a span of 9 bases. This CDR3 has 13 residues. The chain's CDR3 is CASSARVNSPLHF. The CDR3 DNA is TGTGCCAGCAGCGCCAGGGTAAATTCACCCCTCCACTTT.

CDR3 sequence: CASSQVGTGQPQHF. CDR3 nucleotide sequence: TGCGCCAGCAGCCAAGTAGGTACCGGTCAGCCCCAGCATTTT. This chain links TRBV4-1 with TRBJ1-5; the D is unclear. Per the germline V gene, CDR1 is MGHRA and CDR2 is YSYEKL. The CDR3 has 14 amino acids. V was pared by 1 base and J by 6 bases, with 10 bases between.

Here the CDR3 DNA reads TGCGCCAGCAGCATGGGACAGGGGACCGAGCAGTACTTC. Protein sequence: CASSMGQGTEQYF. V and J are TRBV5-1 and TRBJ2-7, with TRBD1 matching 10 bases. CDR1 SGHRS and CDR2 YFSETQ come from the germline V gene. J gave up 6 bases and V 4 bases, and 4 bases lay outside the gene matches. The CDR3 consists of 13 residues.

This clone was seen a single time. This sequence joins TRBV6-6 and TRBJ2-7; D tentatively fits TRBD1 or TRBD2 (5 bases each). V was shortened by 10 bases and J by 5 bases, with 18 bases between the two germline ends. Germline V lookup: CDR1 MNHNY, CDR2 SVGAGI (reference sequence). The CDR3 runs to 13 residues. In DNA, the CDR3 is TGTGCCACCATTCGGCGAGGGGCCCACGAGCAGTACTTC. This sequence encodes CATIRRGAHEQYF.

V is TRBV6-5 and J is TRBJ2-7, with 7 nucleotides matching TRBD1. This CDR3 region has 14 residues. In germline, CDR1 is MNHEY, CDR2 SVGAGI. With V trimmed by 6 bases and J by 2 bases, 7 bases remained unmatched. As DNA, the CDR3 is TGTGCCAGCAGCCGGGACAGACTTACCTACGAGCAGTACTTC. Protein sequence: CASSRDRLTYEQYF.

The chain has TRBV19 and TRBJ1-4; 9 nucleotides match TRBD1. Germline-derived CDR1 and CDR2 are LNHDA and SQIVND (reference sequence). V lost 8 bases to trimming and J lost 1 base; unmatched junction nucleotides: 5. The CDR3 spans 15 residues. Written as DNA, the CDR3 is TGTGCCAGTTCTATGACAGGGGGAACTAATGAAAAACTGTTTTTT. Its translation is CASSMTGGTNEKLFF.

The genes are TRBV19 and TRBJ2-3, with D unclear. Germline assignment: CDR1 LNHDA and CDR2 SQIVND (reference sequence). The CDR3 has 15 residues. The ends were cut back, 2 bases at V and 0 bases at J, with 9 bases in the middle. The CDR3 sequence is CASSISRVSTDTQYF. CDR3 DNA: TGTGCCAGTAGTATATCGAGAGTGAGCACAGATACGCAGTATTTT. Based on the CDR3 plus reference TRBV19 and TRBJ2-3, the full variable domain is DGGITQSPKYLFRKEGQNVTLSCEQNLNHDAMYWYRQDPGQGLRLIYYSQIVNDFQKGDIAEGYSVSREKKESFPLTVTSAQKNPTAFYLCASSISRVSTDTQYFGPGTRLTVL.

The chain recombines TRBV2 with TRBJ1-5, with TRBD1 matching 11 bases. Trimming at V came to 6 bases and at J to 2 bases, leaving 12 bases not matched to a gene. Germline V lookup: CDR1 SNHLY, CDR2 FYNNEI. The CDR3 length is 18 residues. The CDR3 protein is CASRDRDRGYAGNQPQHF. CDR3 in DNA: TGTGCCAGCAGGGACCGGGACAGGGGGTACGCCGGCAATCAGCCCCAGCATTTT.

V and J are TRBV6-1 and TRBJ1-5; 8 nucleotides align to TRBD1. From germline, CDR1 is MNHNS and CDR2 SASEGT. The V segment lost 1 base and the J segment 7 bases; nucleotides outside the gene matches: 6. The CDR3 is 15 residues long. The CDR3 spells CASSEGTGRGQPQHF. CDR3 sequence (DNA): TGTGCCAGCAGTGAAGGGACAGGGCGGGGCCAGCCCCAGCATTTT.

CDR3 DNA: TGCGCCAGCAGCTTGGCCCCGACAGGGGATGGAAACACCATATATTTT. Translated: CASSLAPTGDGNTIYF. The chain recombines TRBV5-1 with TRBJ1-3; 8 nucleotides agree with TRBD1. V lost 0 bases, J lost 3 bases, and 5 bases stayed unmatched. CDR1 is SGHRS, CDR2 YFSETQ, per germline. The CDR3 has 16 residues.